This TCR beta chain is drawn from a study of cytomegalovirus exposure and HLA in healthy donors. Study findings and constraints: Among TCR beta chains of equal frequency, HLA-associated ones were more clonally expanded in a later analysis. Relative to the roughly 690-donor mean, N-insertions were reportedly fewer in an Asian-associated ancestry cluster in a later analysis. A few CMV-associated chains were confirmed in vitro to be specific for CMV antigens.

Use of 60 Vbeta and 13 Jbeta primers characterized the PCR. TCRdb's table, derived via immunoSEQ multiplex PCR, lists solely in-frame clones and lacks some. Among fewer than 75,000 clones listed, approximately 79% were seen once. With regard to this clone: What it binds is unknown.

V lost 6 bases to trimming and J lost 11 bases, with 19 bases between them. The CDR3 extends over 13 amino acids. Germline V gene lookup returns CDR1 MDHEN and CDR2 SYDVKM. This TCR derives from a woman aged 25 to 45 in good health and CMV-seronegative. Sequencing was done on a sample of PBMCs. V is TRBV28 and J is TRBJ1-1; the D is unclear. The CDR3 sequence: CASRTTAGGEAFF. The CDR3 nucleotides read TGTGCCAGCAGGACTACAGCCGGTGGGGAGGCTTTCTTT. Supplemented by reference TRBV28 and TRBJ1-1, the full variable domain reads DVKVTQSSRYLVKRTGEKVFLECVQDMDHENMFWYRQDPGLGLRLIYFSYDVKMKEKGDIPEGYSVSREKKERFSLILESASTNQTSMYLCASRTTAGGEAFFGQGTRLTVV.